The 18 T cell receptor beta chains listed next were all sequenced from one sample in a study of control samples from healthy donors and cancer patients. Profiling relied on immunoSEQ multiplex PCR, and the TCRdb table lists in-frame clones only, not all of them. The data show over 150,000 clones, around 95% seen once. What was sequenced was blood. Receptors were obtained from a man aged 40-55 years in good health.

The gene calls are TRBV15 and TRBJ2-5; D ambiguous. CDR1 and CDR2 from the germline V gene are LNHNV and YYDKDF (reference sequence). The V gene lost 4 bases and the J gene lost 7 bases, with 10 bases spanning the gap. This CDR3 contains 12 residues. CDR3 amino acids: CATSTVLGTQYF. Written as DNA, the CDR3 is TGTGCCACCAGCACCGTCCTCGGGACCCAGTACTTC.

The chain is built from TRBV19 and TRBJ2-3, with TRBD1 identical over 9 bases. This CDR3 has 15 residues. V lost 5 bases, J lost 6 bases, and 9 bases stayed unmatched. Germline CDR1 LNHDA, CDR2 SQIVND (reference sequence). CDR3 in amino acids: CASSPTGGRMDTQYF. In DNA, the CDR3 is TGTGCCAGTAGTCCGACAGGGGGTCGTATGGATACGCAGTATTTT.

The genes are TRBV24-1 and TRBJ1-5, with 7 bases matching TRBD1. This CDR3 is 14 amino acids long. Trimming took 5 bases from V and 6 from J; bases not matched to a gene: 6. Germline V gene sequence: CDR1 KGHDR, CDR2 SFDVKD. In DNA, the CDR3 is TGTGCCACCAGTGTCGGACAGGCGGGTCAGCCCCAGCATTTT. This translates into CATSVGQAGQPQHF.

The chain carries TRBV19 and TRBJ2-5, with TRBD1 matching over 9 bases. V shed 7 bases, J shed 5 bases, and the junction held 5 bases outside the gene matches. CDR1 LNHDA and CDR2 SQIVND come from the germline V gene (reference sequence). This CDR3 contains 13 residues. CDR3 region: CASNTGGEETQYF. The CDR3 nucleotides are TGTGCCAGTAACACAGGGGGCGAGGAGACCCAGTACTTC.

CDR3 sequence: CASSADRGAYEQYF. The CDR3 DNA reads TGTGCCAGCAGCGCCGACAGGGGCGCCTACGAGCAGTACTTC. The chain recombines TRBV2 with TRBJ2-7, with TRBD1 identical over 8 bases. This CDR3 has 14 amino acids. Per the germline V gene, CDR1 is SNHLY and CDR2 is FYNNEI. The trim removed 6 bases at V and 2 bases at J, leaving 6 bases unmatched.

The CDR3 coding sequence is TGTGCCACCATGCTAGGGGTAAACACTGAAGCTTTCTTT. It codes for CATMLGVNTEAFF. The rearrangement joins TRBV6-5 to TRBJ1-1, with D perhaps TRBD1 (5 bases). V lost 10 bases, J lost 2 bases, and 14 bases lay in between. The CDR3 is made up of 13 amino acids. Germline V gene sequence: CDR1 MNHEY, CDR2 SVGAGI.

The chain uses TRBV6-1 and TRBJ1-6, with unresolved D. With 0 bases removed from V and 2 bases from J, the gap between germline ends came to 14 bases. Germline assignment: CDR1 MNHNS and CDR2 SASEGT. The CDR3 length is 18 residues. Written as DNA, the CDR3 is TGTGCCAGCAGTGAAGCGTTATCCCTAATTACCTATAATTCACCCCTCCACTTT. Translation gives CASSEALSLITYNSPLHF.

The chain combines TRBV5-6 with TRBJ1-1; D not certain. Per germline, CDR1 SGHDT and CDR2 YYEEEE. This CDR3 is built from 17 residues. Trimming removed 3 bases at V and 0 bases at J, with 18 bases between. As DNA, the CDR3 is TGTGCCAGCAGCTCTGGCAGGAGGGTAGGACTGAACACTGAAGCTTTCTTT. Translation gives CASSSGRRVGLNTEAFF. Combining the CDR3 with reference TRBV5-6 and TRBJ1-1 gives the whole variable domain DAGVTQSPTHLIKTRGQQVTLRCSPKSGHDTVSWYQQALGQGPQFIFQYYEEEERQRGNFPDRFSGHQFPNYSSELNVNALLLGDSALYLCASSSGRRVGLNTEAFFGQGTRLTVV.

The gene calls are TRBV28 and TRBJ2-7; maybe TRBD2 (5 bases). V was cut by 5 bases and J by 2 bases, with 10 bases left in between. Germline V gives CDR1 MDHEN, CDR2 SYDVKM. CDR3 length: 13 residues. This CDR3 is CASSEGGTYEQYF. The CDR3 DNA sequence: TGTGCCAGCAGTGAAGGAGGCACCTACGAGCAGTACTTC.

This clone has only one observation. This rearrangement joins TRBV5-1 to TRBJ1-5, with 10 nucleotides matching TRBD1. CDR1 is SGHRS, CDR2 YFSETQ, per germline. The CDR3 sequence is 14 residues long. The V and J ends lost 4 bases and 7 bases, in that order; junction bases with no gene match: 5. CDR3: CASSDGQGGQPQHF. DNA of the CDR3: TGCGCCAGCAGCGACGGACAGGGGGGACAGCCCCAGCATTTT.

The chain uses TRBV2 and TRBJ1-5; tentatively, D is TRBD1 (5 bases). The germline V and J ends were trimmed by 4 bases and 4 bases, with 11 bases remaining between them. The CDR3 covers 14 residues. Germline V lookup: CDR1 SNHLY, CDR2 FYNNEI. The CDR3 DNA reads as TGTGCCAGCAGTGCGATCAGGGTAAATCAGCCCCAGCATTTT. Protein product: CASSAIRVNQPQHF.

V usage is TRBV3-1 (or the pseudogene TRBV3-2) and J usage is TRBJ1-5; unclear D gene. Germline CDR1 reads LGHDT; CDR2 reads YNNKEL (reference sequence). This CDR3 spans 14 amino acids. Trimming pared 1 base from V and 6 bases from J, leaving 10 bases between. The CDR3 DNA follows: TGTGCCAGCAGCCAAGGCTTTGCCGCTCAGCCCCAGCATTTT. It codes for CASSQGFAAQPQHF.

This chain uses TRBV7-2 with TRBJ2-3; no firm D call. The CDR3 has 16 residues. CDR1 and CDR2 (germline): SGHTA, FQGNSA. Trimming pared 2 bases from V and 2 bases from J, leaving 14 bases between. The DNA for the CDR3 is TGTGCCAGCAGCTTAAAAGGTTATCCCTCCACAGATACGCAGTATTTT. It yields the protein CASSLKGYPSTDTQYF.

Only one count was recorded for this clone. The gene calls are TRBV10-2 and TRBJ1-1; D is unclear. CDR3 length equals 12 residues. Looked up from germline, CDR1 is WSHSY and CDR2 is SAAADI. V lost 5 bases, J lost 7 bases, and 11 bases lay in between. CDR3 nucleotide sequence: TGCGCCAGCAGTCCGATGTGGGATGAAGCTTTCTTT. Amino acids: CASSPMWDEAFF.

This chain uses TRBV18 with TRBJ2-2, with 12 bases matching TRBD1. Germline loops: CDR1 KGHSH, CDR2 LQKENI. The CDR3 sequence is 16 residues long. J lost 2 bases, V lost 4 bases, and 2 bases had no gene match. CDR3 sequence: CASSRDRGPNTGELFF. The CDR3 DNA sequence: TGTGCCAGCTCACGGGACAGGGGGCCTAACACCGGGGAGCTGTTTTTT.

As DNA, the CDR3 is TGTGCCAGCAGCTGGAACCACAGGGAAAACACCATATATTTT. Protein: CASSWNHRENTIYF. The chain joins TRBV5-4 to TRBJ1-3; tentatively, D is TRBD1 (6 bases). This CDR3 has 14 amino acids. V lost 3 bases and J 6 bases, leaving 13 bases between the germline ends. The V gene's germline CDR1 is SGHNT and CDR2 YYREEE (reference sequence).

The chain joins TRBV20-1 to TRBJ1-1, with a tentative D call TRBD1 (6 bases). From germline, CDR1 is DFQATT and CDR2 SNEGSKA (reference sequence). V was cut by 3 bases and J by 3 bases, with 14 bases left in between. There are 14 residues in the CDR3. For the CDR3, the DNA is TGCAGTGCTAGTGGAACAGGGTACGACACTGAAGCTTTCTTT. Translated, it gives CSASGTGYDTEAFF.

The chain couples TRBV4-3 to TRBJ2-2; a possible D gene is TRBD2 (5 bases). Germline lookup yields CDR1 LGHNA and CDR2 YSLEER. The ends were cut back, 1 base at V and 5 bases at J, with 8 bases in the middle. CDR3 size: 14 residues. CDR3 protein: CASSQVWETGELFF. The CDR3 bases are TGCGCCAGCAGCCAAGTCTGGGAGACCGGGGAGCTGTTTTTT.